The 11 T cell receptor beta chains in this list originate from one sample, sequenced in a study of breast tumors, draining lymph nodes, adjacent tissues. Axillary draining lymph nodes of breast cancer patients supplied the node samples. In TCRdb, the multiplex PCR reads were re-called with MiXCR into one record per CDR3 protein. The sample lists 120,000 to 150,000 distinct CDR3 sequences; around a third were seen once. Source material: axillary lymph node tissue. These receptors were collected from a female donor with breast cancer. Some clones in this sample may be carry-over from other donors' samples.

The V and J genes are TRBV6-4 and TRBJ1-5, with 7 bases lining up with TRBD1. This CDR3 has 16 residues. Germline V gives CDR1 MRHNA, CDR2 SNTAGT. V dropped 2 bases and J dropped 5; count of bases not matched to a gene: 9. The CDR3 region is CASSDTDRDPHQPQHF. CDR3 DNA: TGTGCCAGCAGTGACACCGACAGGGATCCTCATCAGCCCCAGCATTTT.

A note on this clonotype: One base away lies a much larger clone, so this may be a sequencing read error. The chain uses TRBV6-5 and TRBJ2-7; 12 nucleotides agree with TRBD2. The CDR3 covers 15 residues. V was pared by 6 bases and J by 5 bases, with 8 bases of the junction left unmatched. Germline V gene sequence: CDR1 MNHEY, CDR2 SVGAGI. DNA for the CDR3: TGTGCCAGCAGGCGGACTAGCGGGGACCACCACGAGCAGTACTTC. Its translation is CASRRTSGDHHEQYF.

As for this clonotype: It may be a read error: a sequence one base away is much more abundant. The V and J genes are TRBV20-1 and TRBJ2-5, with 8 bases that match TRBD2. With V trimmed by 1 base and J by 4 bases, 11 bases remained unmatched. This CDR3 has 16 residues. Germline CDR1 reads DFQATT; CDR2 reads SNEGSKA (reference sequence). CDR3 amino acids: CSARVLLLAAGETQYF. DNA for the CDR3: TGCAGTGCTAGAGTGTTATTACTAGCGGCGGGAGAGACCCAGTACTTC.

The V and J genes are TRBV2 and TRBJ2-7, with no clear D. Trimming took off 4 bases at V and 6 bases at J, with 16 bases between the two ends. The CDR3 runs to 14 residues. CDR1 and CDR2 (germline): SNHLY, FYNNEI. The CDR3 is CASSGALRVGEQYF. DNA for the CDR3: TGTGCCAGCAGTGGAGCGCTACGGGTTGGCGAGCAGTACTTC.

The CDR3 DNA follows: TGTGCCAGTTCCGGGACCGCCGTTCAGGAGCAGTACTTC. Its translation is CASSGTAVQEQYF. The gene calls are TRBV2 and TRBJ2-7, with D possibly being TRBD1 or TRBD2 (5 bases each). CDR1 is SNHLY, CDR2 FYNNEI, per germline. The V and J ends lost 9 bases and 7 bases respectively, with 19 bases between them. This CDR3 has 13 residues.

A remark on this clonotype: Given a much more abundant clone one base away, this may be a read error. The rearrangement links TRBV18 to TRBJ2-5; D gene uncertain. This CDR3 contains 14 residues. Germline V gene lookup returns CDR1 KGHSH and CDR2 LQKENI. CDR3 in DNA: TGTGCCAGCTCACCGAACTACCCTCAAGAGGCCCAGTACTTC. Its translation is CASSPNYPQEAQYF.

This clonotype has a count of ten or more. This CDR3 is CASSLGGVGPRGFDQYF. The CDR3 coding sequence is TGTGCCAGCAGCTTAGGAGGGGTGGGGCCAAGGGGATTCGACCAGTACTTC. The chain uses TRBV7-6 and TRBJ2-7; D could derive from TRBD1 or TRBD2 (5 bases each). V shed 1 base and J shed 10 bases, with 26 bases lying between them. The CDR3 runs 17 residues. Germline-derived CDR1 and CDR2 are SGHVS and FNYEAQ.

At least ten counts were recorded for this clonotype. The CDR3 sequence is CASSPVSGANVLTF. The CDR3, as DNA: TGTGCCAGCAGTCCCGTTTCTGGGGCCAACGTCCTGACTTTC. The genes are TRBV12-3 or TRBV12-4 and TRBJ2-6; D is unclear. V shed 5 bases and J shed 1 base, with 6 bases lying between them. This CDR3 is 14 amino acids long.

This chain connects TRBV6-6 to TRBJ2-7; TRBD1 matches 12 bases. This CDR3 is built from 14 residues. Germline CDR1 is MNHNY and CDR2 is SVGAGI (reference sequence). Trimming cost V 7 bases and J 7 bases; bases outside gene matches: 8. The CDR3 loop reads CASNSGQGAGEQYF. The CDR3, as DNA: TGTGCCAGCAATTCGGGACAGGGGGCCGGGGAGCAGTACTTC.

The gene calls are TRBV12-5 and TRBJ2-7; D possibly corresponds to TRBD1 (5 bases). V lost 8 bases, J lost 0 bases, and 14 bases lay in between. This CDR3 contains 14 residues. Germline CDR1 reads LGHNT; CDR2 reads FRNRAP. The CDR3 is CASSKGFDSYEQYV. CDR3 DNA sequence: TGTGCTAGTTCAAAGGGGTTTGACTCCTACGAGCAGTACGTC.

This clonotype was seen ten or more times. V and J are TRBV9 and TRBJ1-6; D is uncertain. The germline V gene has CDR1 SGDLS and CDR2 YYNGEE. Trimming removed 0 bases from V and 4 bases from J, with 8 bases in between. The CDR3 runs to 15 residues. The DNA for the CDR3 is TGTGCCAGCAGCGTAGCTGGTCATTATAATTCACCCCTCCACTTT. This codes for CASSVAGHYNSPLHF.